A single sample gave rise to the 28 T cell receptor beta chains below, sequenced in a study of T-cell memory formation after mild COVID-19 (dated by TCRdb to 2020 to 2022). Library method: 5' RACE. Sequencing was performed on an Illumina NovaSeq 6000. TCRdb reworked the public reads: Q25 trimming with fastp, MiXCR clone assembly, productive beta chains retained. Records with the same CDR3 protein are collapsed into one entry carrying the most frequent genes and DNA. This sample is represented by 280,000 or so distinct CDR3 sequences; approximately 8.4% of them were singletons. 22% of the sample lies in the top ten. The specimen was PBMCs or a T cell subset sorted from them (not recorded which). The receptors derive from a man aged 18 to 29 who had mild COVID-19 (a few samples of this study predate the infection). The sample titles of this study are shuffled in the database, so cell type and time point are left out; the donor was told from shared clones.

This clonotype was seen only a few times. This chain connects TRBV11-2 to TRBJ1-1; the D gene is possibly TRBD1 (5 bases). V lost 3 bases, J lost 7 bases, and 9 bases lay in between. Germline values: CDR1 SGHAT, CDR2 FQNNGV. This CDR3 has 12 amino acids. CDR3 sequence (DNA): TGTGCCAGCAGCTTGGGACGGAATGAAGCTTTCTTT. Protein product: CASSLGRNEAFF.

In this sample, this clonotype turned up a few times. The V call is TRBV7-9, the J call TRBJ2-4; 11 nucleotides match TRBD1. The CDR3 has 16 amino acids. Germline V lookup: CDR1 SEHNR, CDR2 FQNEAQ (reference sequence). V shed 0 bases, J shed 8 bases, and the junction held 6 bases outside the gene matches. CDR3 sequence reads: CASSLADRGREHIQYF. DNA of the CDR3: TGTGCCAGCAGCTTAGCGGACAGGGGGCGTGAACACATTCAGTACTTC.

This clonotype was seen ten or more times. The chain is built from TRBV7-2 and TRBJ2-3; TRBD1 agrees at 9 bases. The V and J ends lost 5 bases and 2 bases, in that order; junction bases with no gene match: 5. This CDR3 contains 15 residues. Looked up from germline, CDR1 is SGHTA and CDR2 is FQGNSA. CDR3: CASSQQQGATDTQYF. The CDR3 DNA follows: TGTGCCAGCAGCCAGCAACAGGGGGCCACAGATACGCAGTATTTT. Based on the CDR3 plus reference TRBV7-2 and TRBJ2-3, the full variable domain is GAGVSQSPSNKVTEKGKDVELRCDPISGHTALYWYRQSLGQGLEFLIYFQGNSAPDKSGLPSDRFSAERTGGSVSTLTIQRTQQEDSAVYLCASSQQQGATDTQYFGPGTRLTVL.

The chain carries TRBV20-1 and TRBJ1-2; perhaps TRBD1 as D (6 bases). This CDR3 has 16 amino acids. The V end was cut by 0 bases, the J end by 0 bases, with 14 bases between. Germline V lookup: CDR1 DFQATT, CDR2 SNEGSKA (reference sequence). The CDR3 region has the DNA TGCAGTGCTAGAGATTTAGCGTGGGGGCCTAACTATGGCTACACCTTC. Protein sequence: CSARDLAWGPNYGYTF.

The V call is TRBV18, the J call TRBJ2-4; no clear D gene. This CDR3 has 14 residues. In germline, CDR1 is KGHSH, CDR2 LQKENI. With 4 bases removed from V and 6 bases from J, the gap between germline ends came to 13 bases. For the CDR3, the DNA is TGTGCCAGCTCACATTACCGGTCAATAAACATTCAGTACTTC. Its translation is CASSHYRSINIQYF.

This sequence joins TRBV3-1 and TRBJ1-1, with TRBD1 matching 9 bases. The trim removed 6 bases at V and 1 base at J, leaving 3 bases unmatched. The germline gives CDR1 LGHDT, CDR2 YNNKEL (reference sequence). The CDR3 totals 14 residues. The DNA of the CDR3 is TGTGCCAGCAGGGACAGGGGAAGGAACACTGAAGCTTTCTTT. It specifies CASRDRGRNTEAFF.

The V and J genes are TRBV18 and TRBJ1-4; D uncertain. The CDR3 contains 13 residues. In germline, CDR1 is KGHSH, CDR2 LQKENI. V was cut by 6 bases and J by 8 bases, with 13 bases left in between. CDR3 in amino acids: CASSSPTREKLFF. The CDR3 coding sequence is TGTGCCAGCTCGAGCCCTACGAGGGAAAAACTGTTTTTT. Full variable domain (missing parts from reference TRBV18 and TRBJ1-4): NAGVMQNPRHLVRRRGQEARLRCSPMKGHSHVYWYRQLPEEGLKFMVYLQKENIIDESGMPKERFSAEFPKEGPSILRIQQVVRGDSAAYFCASSSPTREKLFFGSGTQLSVL.

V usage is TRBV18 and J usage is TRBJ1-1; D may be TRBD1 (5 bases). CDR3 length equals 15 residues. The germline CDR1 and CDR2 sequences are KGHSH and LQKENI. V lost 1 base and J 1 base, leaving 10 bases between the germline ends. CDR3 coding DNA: TGTGCCAGCTCACCACAAGGGGCTAGGAACACTGAAGCTTTCTTT. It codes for CASSPQGARNTEAFF.

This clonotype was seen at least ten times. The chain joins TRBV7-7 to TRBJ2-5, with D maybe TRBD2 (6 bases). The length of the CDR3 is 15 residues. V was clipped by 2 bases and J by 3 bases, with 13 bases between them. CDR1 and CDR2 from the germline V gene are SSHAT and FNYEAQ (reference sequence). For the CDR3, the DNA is TGTGCCAGCAGCTTACGCCGGGGGTCCGAAGAGACCCAGTACTTC. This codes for CASSLRRGSEETQYF.

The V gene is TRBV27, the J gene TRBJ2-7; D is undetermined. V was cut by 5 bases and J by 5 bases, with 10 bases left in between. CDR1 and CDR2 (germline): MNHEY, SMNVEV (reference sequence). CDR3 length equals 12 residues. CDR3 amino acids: CASSASLDEQYF. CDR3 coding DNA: TGTGCCAGCAGTGCTAGTCTGGACGAGCAGTACTTC.

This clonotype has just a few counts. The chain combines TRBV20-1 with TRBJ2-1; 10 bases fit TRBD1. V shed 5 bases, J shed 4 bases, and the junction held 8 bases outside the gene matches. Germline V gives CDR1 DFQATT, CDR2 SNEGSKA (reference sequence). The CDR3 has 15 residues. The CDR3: CSAPTAGQGYNEQFF. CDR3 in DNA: TGCAGTGCTCCTACCGCGGGACAGGGGTACAATGAGCAGTTCTTC.

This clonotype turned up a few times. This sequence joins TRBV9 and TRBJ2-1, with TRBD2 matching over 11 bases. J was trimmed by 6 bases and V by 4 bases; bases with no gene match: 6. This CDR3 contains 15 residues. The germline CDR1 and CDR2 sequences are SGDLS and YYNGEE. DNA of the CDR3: TGTGCCAGCAGCAGACTTACTAGCGGGGGCAATGAGCAGTTCTTC. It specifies CASSRLTSGGNEQFF.

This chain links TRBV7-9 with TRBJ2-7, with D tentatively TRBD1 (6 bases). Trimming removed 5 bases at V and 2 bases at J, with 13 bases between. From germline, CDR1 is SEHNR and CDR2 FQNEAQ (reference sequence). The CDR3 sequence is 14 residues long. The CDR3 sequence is CASSIWTVPYEQYF. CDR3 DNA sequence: TGTGCCAGCAGCATATGGACAGTCCCCTACGAGCAGTACTTC.

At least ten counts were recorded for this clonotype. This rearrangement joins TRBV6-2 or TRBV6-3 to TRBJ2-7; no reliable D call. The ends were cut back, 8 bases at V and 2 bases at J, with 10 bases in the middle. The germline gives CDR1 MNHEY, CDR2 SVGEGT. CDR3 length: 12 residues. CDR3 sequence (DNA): TGTGCCAGCTCCAGAGAAACCTACGAGCAGTACTTC. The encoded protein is CASSRETYEQYF.

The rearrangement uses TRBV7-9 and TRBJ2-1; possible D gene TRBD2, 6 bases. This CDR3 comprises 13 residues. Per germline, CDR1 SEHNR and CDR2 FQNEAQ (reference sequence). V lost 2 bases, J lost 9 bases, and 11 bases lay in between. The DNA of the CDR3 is TGTGCCAGCAGCTTAAAAGGTAGCGGTGAGCAGTTCTTC. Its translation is CASSLKGSGEQFF.

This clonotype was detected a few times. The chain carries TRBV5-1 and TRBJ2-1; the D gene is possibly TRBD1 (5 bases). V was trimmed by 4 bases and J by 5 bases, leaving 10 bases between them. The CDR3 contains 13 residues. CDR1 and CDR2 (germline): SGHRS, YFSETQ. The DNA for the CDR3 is TGCGCCAGCAGCCCGATCAGGGACAATGAGCAGTTCTTC. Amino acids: CASSPIRDNEQFF.

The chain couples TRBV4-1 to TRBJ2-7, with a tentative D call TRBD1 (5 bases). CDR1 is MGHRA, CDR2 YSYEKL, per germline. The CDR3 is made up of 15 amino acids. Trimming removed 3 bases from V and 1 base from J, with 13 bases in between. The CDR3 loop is CASSHMQGLSYEQYF. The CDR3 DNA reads TGCGCCAGCAGCCATATGCAGGGCCTTTCCTACGAGCAGTACTTC.

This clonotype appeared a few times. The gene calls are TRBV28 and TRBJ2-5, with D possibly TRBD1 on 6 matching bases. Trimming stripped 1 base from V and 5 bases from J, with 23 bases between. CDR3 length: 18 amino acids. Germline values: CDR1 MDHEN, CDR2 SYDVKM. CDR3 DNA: TGTGCCAGCAGTTTATTCCAGTTTACCGGGACAAAGAGCGAGACCCAGTACTTC. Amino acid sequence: CASSLFQFTGTKSETQYF. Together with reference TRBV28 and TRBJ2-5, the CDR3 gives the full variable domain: DVKVTQSSRYLVKRTGEKVFLECVQDMDHENMFWYRQDPGLGLRLIYFSYDVKMKEKGDIPEGYSVSREKKERFSLILESASTNQTSMYLCASSLFQFTGTKSETQYFGPGTRLLVL.

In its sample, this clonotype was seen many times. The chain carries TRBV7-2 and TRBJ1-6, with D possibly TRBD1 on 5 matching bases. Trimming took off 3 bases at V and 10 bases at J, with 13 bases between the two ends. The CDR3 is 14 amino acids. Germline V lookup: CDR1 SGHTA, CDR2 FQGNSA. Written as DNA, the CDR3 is TGTGCCAGCAGCTTCCGGGACGGGGCCTCACCCCTCCACTTT. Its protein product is CASSFRDGASPLHF.

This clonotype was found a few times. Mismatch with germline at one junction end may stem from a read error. The CDR3 nucleotides are TGCGCCAGCAGCTTGGCCGCGGCCTCCGACGAGCAGTACTTC. Translating it yields CASSLAAASDEQYF. The chain employs TRBV5-1 and TRBJ2-7; D is undetermined. CDR3 length: 14 residues. Germline assignment: CDR1 SGHRS and CDR2 YFSETQ.

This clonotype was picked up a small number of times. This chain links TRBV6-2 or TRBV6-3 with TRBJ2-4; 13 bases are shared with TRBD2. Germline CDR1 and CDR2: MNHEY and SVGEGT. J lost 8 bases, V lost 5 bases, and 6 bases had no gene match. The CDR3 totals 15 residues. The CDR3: CASSGTSGEGDIQYF. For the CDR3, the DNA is TGTGCCAGCAGTGGGACTAGCGGGGAAGGGGACATTCAGTACTTC.

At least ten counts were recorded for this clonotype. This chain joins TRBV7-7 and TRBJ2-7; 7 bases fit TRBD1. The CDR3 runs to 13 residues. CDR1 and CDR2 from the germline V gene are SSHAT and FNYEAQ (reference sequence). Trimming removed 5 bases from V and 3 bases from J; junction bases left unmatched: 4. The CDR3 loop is CASSPGDSYEQYF. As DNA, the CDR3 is TGTGCCAGCAGCCCCGGGGACAGCTACGAGCAGTACTTC.

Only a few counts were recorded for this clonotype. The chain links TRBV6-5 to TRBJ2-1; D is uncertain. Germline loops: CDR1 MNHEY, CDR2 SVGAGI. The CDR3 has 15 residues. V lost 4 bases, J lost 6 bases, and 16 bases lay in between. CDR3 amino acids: CASSSPTTRSNEQFF. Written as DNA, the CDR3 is TGTGCCAGCAGTTCACCGACAACAAGGAGCAATGAGCAGTTCTTC.

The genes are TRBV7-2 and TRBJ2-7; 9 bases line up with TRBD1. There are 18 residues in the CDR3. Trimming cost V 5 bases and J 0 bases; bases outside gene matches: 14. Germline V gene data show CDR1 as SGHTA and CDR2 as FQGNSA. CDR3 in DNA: TGTGCCAGCAGCCAAACCCCTGGCCGGGACAGGGCCTCCTACGAGCAGTACTTC. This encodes CASSQTPGRDRASYEQYF. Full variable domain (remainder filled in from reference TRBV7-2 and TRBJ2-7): GAGVSQSPSNKVTEKGKDVELRCDPISGHTALYWYRQSLGQGLEFLIYFQGNSAPDKSGLPSDRFSAERTGGSVSTLTIQRTQQEDSAVYLCASSQTPGRDRASYEQYFGPGTRLTVT.

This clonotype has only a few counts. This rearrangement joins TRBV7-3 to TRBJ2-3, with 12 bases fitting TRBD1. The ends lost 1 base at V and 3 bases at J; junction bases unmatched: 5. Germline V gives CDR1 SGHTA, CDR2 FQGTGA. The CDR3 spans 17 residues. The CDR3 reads CASSLRAGQGATDTQYF. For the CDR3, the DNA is TGTGCCAGCAGCTTAAGGGCGGGACAGGGGGCTACAGATACGCAGTATTTT.

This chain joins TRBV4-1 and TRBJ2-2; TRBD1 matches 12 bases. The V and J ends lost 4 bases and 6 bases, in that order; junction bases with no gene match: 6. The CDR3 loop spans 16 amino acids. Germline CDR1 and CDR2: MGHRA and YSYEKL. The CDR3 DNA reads TGCGCCAGCAGCCCCTCCGGGACAGGGGGCCCCGGGGAGCTGTTTTTT. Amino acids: CASSPSGTGGPGELFF.

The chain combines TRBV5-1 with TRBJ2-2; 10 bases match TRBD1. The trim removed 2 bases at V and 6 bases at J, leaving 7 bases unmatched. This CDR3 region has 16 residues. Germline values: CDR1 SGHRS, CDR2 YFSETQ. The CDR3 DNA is TGCGCCAGCAGCTTCAAGACAGGGGGCTTATCCGGGGAGCTGTTTTTT. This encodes CASSFKTGGLSGELFF.

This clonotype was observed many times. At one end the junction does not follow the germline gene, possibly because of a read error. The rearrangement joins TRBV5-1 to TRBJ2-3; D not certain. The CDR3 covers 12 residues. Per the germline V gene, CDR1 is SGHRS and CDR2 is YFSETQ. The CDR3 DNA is TGTGCCAGCAGCTTAACCACAGATACGCAGTATTTT. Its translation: CASSLTTDTQYF.